This entry describes one TCR beta chain. Its antigen is unknown. The source of the sample is a study of T-cell memory formation after mild COVID-19. TCRdb re-called the 5' RACE reads with MiXCR, one entry per CDR3 protein. The sample carries approximately 150,000 distinct CDR3 sequences, over 15% recorded once. The study, taken as a whole, reports: Chiefly within CM and EM were the contracting CD4+ clones; CD8+ ones were within EMRA. Clones shrinking from day 15 to 85 showed even CD4/CD8 mixes; later expanders tilted CD4+. The second-wave clones peaking on day 37 were not confirmed as SARS-CoV-2-specific.

CDR3 size: 15 residues. Germline V gene lookup returns CDR1 SGHTA and CDR2 FQGNSA. V was cut by 4 bases and J by 3 bases, with 10 bases left in between. The specimen sequenced was PBMCs or a T cell subset sorted from them (not recorded which). The chain links TRBV7-2 to TRBJ2-6; D is uncertain. The receptor comes from an adult woman who had mild COVID-19 (a few samples of this study predate the infection). Cell type and time point are not known. CDR3 nucleotides: TGTGCCAGCAGCTCCGAAGGGTTTGGGGCCAACGTCCTGACTTTC. It specifies CASSSEGFGANVLTF.